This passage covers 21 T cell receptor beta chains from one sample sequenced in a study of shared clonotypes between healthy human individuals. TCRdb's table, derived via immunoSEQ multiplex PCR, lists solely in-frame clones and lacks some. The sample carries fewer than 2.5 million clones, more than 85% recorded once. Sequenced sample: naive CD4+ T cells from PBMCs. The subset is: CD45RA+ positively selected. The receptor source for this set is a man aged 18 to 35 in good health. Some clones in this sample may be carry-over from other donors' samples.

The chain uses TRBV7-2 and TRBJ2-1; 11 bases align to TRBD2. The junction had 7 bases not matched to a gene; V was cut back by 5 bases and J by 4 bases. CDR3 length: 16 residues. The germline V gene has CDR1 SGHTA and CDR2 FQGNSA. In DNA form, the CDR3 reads TGTGCCAGCAGCCCGGGACTAGCGGTCGGTTACAATGAGCAGTTCTTC. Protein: CASSPGLAVGYNEQFF.

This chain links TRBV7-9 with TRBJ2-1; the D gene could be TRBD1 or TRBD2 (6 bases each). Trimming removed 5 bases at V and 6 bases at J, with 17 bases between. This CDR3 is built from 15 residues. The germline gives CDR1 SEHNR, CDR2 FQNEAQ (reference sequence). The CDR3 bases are TGTGCCAGCAGCCTAACTCGACTAGGGGGCAATGAGCAGTTCTTC. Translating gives CASSLTRLGGNEQFF.

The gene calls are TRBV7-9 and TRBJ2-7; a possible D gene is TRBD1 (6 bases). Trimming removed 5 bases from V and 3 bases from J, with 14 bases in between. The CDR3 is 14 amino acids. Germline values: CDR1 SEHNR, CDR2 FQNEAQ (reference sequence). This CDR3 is CASSSRDIRYEQYF. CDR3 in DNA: TGTGCCAGCAGCAGCCGGGACATCCGCTACGAGCAGTACTTC.

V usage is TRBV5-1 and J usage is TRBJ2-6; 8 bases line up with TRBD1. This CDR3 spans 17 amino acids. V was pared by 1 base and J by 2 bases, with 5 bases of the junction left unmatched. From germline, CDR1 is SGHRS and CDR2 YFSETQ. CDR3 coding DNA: TGCGCCAGCAGCTTGATAGGACAGGGTGCTGGGGCCAACGTCCTGACTTTC. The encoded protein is CASSLIGQGAGANVLTF.

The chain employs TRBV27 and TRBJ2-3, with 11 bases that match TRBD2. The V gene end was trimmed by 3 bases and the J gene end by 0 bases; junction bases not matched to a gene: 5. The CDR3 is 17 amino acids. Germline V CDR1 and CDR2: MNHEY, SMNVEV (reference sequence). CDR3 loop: CASSFSGGAPSTDTQYF. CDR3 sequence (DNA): TGTGCCAGCAGTTTTAGCGGGGGGGCCCCTAGCACAGATACGCAGTATTTT.

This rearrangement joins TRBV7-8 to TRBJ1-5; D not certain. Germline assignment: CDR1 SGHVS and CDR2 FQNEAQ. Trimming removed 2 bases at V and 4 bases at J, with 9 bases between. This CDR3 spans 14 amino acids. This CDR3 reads CASSLRAANQPQHF. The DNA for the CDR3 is TGTGCCAGCAGCTTAAGGGCGGCGAATCAGCCCCAGCATTTT.

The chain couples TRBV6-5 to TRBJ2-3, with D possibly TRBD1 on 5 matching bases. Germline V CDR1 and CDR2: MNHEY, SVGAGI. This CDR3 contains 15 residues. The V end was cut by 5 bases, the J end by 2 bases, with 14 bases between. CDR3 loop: CASSRQLGVTDTQYF. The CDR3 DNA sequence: TGTGCCAGCAGTCGACAGTTAGGGGTCACAGATACGCAGTATTTT.

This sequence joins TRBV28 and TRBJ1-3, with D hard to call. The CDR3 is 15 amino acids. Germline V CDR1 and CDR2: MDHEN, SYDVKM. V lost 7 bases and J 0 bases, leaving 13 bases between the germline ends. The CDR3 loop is CASNPTAASGNTIYF. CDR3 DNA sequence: TGTGCCAGCAACCCGACTGCTGCCTCTGGAAACACCATATATTTT. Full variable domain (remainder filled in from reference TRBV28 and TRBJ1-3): DVKVTQSSRYLVKRTGEKVFLECVQDMDHENMFWYRQDPGLGLRLIYFSYDVKMKEKGDIPEGYSVSREKKERFSLILESASTNQTSMYLCASNPTAASGNTIYFGEGSWLTVV.

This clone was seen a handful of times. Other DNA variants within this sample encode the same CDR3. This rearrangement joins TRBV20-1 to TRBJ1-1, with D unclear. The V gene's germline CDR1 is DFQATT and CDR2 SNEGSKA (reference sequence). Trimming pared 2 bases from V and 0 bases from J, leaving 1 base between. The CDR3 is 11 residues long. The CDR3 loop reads CSARMNTEAFF. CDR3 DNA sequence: TGCAGTGCTAGAATGAACACTGAAGCTTTCTTT.

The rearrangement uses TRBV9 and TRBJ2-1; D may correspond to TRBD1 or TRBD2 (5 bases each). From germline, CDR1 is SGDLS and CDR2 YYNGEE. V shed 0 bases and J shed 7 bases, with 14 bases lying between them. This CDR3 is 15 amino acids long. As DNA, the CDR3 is TGTGCCAGCAGCGTAGGAAGGGGACCCTTTAATGAGCAGTTCTTC. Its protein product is CASSVGRGPFNEQFF.

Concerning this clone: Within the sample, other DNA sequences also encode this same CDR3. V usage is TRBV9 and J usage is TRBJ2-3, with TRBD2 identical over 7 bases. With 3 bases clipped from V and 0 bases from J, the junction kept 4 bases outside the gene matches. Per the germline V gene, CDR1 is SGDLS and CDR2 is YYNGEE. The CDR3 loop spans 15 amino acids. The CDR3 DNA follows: TGTGCCAGCAGCGCTAGCGGAACTAGCACAGATACGCAGTATTTT. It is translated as CASSASGTSTDTQYF.

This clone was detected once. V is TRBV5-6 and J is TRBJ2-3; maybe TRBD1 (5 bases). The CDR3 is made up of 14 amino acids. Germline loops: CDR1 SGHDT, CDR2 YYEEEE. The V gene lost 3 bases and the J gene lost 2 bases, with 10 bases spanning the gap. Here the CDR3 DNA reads TGTGCCAGCAGCTCGACCAGGGTCACAGATACGCAGTATTTT. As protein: CASSSTRVTDTQYF.

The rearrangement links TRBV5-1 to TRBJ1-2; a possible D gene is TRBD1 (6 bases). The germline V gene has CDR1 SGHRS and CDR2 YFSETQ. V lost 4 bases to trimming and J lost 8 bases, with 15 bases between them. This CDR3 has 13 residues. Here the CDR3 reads CASSLTPRGGYTF. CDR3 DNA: TGCGCCAGCAGCCTAACACCGAGGGGGGGCTACACCTTC.

The CDR3, as DNA: TGCGCCAGCAGATTGAGGTTCCAAGATTACAATGAGCAGTTCTTC. This sequence encodes CASRLRFQDYNEQFF. This chain links TRBV5-1 with TRBJ2-1, with no clear D. V dropped 5 bases and J dropped 4 bases, with 16 bases sitting between them. Germline values: CDR1 SGHRS, CDR2 YFSETQ. This CDR3 has 15 residues.

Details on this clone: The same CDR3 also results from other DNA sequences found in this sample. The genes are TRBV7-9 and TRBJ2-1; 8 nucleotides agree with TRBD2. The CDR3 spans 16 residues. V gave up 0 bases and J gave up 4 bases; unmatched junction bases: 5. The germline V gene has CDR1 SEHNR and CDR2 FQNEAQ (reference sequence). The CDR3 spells CASSLAGGRSYNEQFF. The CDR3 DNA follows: TGTGCCAGCAGCTTAGCCGGCGGGAGGAGTTACAATGAGCAGTTCTTC.

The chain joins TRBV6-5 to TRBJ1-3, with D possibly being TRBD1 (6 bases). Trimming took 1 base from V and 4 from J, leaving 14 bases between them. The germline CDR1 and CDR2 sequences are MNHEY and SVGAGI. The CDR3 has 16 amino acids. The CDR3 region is CASSYFRAGGGNTIYF. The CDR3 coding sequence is TGTGCCAGCAGTTACTTTCGAGCCGGGGGCGGAAACACCATATATTTT.

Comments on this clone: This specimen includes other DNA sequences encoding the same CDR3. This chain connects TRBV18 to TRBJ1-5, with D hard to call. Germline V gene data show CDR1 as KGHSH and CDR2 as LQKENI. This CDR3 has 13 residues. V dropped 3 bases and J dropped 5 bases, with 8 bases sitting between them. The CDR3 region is CASSPSGDQPQHF. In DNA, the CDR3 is TGTGCCAGCTCACCGTCCGGGGATCAGCCCCAGCATTTT.

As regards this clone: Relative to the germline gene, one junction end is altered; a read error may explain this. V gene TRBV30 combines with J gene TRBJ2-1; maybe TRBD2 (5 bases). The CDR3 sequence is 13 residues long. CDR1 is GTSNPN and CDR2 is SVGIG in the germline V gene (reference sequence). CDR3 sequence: CAWGLGPYNGQFF. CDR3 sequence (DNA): TGTGCCTGGGGACTCGGCCCGTACAATGGGCAGTTCTTC.

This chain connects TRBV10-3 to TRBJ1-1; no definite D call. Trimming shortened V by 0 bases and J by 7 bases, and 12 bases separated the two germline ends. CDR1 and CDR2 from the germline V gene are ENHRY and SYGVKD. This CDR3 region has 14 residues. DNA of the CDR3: TGTGCCATCAGTGAGTCGTCGAAGGGATTTGAAGCTTTCTTT. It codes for CAISESSKGFEAFF.

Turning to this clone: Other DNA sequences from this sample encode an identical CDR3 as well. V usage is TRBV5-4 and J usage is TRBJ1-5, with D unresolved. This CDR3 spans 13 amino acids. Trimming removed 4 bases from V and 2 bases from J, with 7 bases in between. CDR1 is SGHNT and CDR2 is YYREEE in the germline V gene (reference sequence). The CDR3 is CASSQQGNQPQHF. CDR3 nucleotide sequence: TGTGCCAGCAGCCAACAAGGCAATCAGCCCCAGCATTTT.

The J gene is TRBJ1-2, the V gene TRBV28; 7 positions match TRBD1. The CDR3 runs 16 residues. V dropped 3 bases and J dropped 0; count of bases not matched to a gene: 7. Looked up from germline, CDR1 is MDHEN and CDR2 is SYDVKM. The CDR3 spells CASSLRWTGANYGYTF. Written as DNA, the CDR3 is TGTGCCAGCAGTTTGCGGTGGACAGGCGCTAACTATGGCTACACCTTC.